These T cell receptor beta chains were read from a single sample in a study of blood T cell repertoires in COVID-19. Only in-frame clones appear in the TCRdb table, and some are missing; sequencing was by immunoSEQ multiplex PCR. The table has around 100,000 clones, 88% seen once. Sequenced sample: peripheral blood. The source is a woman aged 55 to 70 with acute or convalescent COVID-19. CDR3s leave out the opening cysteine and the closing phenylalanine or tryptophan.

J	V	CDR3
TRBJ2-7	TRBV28	ASEPWTSGKYEQY
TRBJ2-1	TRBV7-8	ASRIGGTGHYNEQF
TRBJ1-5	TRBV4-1	ASSLLGAYQPQH
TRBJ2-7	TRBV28	ASNKQDSYEQY
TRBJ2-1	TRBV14	ASSRIWGLAGGLDNEQF
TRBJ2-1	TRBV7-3	ASSLIARGLSSYNEQF
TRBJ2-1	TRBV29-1	SVPVKGARNEQF
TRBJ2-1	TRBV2	ASSEALQGGDEQF
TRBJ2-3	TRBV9	ASSVGPRSTDTQY
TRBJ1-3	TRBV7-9	ASSFTGTGSGNTIY
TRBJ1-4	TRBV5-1	ASRQGRGEKLF
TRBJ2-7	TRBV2	ASSEDGGDGGWYEQY
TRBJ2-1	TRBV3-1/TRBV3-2	ASSPSGSSYNEQF
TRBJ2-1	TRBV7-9	ASSLGTQYNEQF
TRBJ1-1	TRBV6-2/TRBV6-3	ASSRGQGWTEAF
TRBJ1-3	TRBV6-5	ASSPTLLGNTIY
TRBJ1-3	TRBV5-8	ASSFQGADTIY
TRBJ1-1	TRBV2	ASNFRQNTEAF
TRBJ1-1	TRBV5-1	ASSWKGADTEAF
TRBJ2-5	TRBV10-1	ASSAGTSGRETQY
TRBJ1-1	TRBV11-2	ASSNRRQGPEAF
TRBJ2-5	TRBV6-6	ASSPRDSRKETQY
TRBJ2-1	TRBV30	AVLAGYEQF
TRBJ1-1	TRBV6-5	ASSRGQTEAF
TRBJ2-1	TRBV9	ASSVASTYNEQF
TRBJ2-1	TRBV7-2	ASSYDRGTHNEQF
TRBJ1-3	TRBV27	ASSLAGGPLSGNTIY
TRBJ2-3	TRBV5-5	ASSSTPLAGISTDTQY
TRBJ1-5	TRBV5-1	ASSPSGTHNQPQH
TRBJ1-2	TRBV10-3	AISESSRSYGYT
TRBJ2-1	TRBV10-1	ASTTGTHNYNEQF
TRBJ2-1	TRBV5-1	ASSLALAENNEQF
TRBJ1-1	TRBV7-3	ASSPSRVDTEAF
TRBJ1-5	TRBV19	ASSIILAGNSNQPQH
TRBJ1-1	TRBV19	ASSDRGTEAF
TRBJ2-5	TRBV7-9	ASSLGDWPGETQY
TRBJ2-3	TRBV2	ASRVGGQGRDTQY
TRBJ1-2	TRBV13	ASSLVRGNYGYT
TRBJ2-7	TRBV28	ASSYRTGPSGLNYEQY
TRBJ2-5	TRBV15	ATSSGTLAGGVQETQY
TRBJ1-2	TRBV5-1	ASSPGQDNYGYT
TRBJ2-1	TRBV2	ASELASNEQF